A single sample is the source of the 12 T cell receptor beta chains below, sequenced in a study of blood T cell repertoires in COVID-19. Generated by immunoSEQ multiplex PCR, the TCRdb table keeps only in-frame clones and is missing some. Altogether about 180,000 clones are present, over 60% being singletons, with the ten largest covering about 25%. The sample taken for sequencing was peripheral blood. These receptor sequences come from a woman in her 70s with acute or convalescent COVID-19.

The CDR3 DNA reads as TGTGCCAGTAGTACAAACCGGGACAGAAGGGACGAGCAGTACTTC. The encoded protein is CASSTNRDRRDEQYF. The chain links TRBV19 to TRBJ2-7, with 7 bases identical to TRBD1. This CDR3 comprises 15 residues. Unmatched junction bases numbered 11, after V lost 4 bases and J lost 5 bases. In germline, CDR1 is LNHDA, CDR2 SQIVND (reference sequence).

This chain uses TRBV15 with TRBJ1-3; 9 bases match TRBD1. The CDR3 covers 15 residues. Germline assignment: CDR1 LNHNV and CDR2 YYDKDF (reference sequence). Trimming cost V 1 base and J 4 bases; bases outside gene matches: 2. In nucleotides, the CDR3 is TGTGCCACCAGCAGAGGGGACAGGGTCGGAAACACCATATATTTT. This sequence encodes CATSRGDRVGNTIYF. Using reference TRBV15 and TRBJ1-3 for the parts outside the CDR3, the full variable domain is DAMVIQNPRYQVTQFGKPVTLSCSQTLNHNVMYWYQQKSSQAPKLLFHYYDKDFNNEADTPDNFQSRRPNTSFCFLDIRSPGLGDTAMYLCATSRGDRVGNTIYFGEGSWLTVV.

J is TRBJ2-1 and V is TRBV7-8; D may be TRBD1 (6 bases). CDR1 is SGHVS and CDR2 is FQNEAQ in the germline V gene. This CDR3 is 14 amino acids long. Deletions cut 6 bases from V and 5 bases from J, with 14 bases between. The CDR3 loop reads CASRIDRNNNEQFF. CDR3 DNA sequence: TGTGCCAGCAGGATTGACAGGAACAACAATGAGCAGTTCTTC.

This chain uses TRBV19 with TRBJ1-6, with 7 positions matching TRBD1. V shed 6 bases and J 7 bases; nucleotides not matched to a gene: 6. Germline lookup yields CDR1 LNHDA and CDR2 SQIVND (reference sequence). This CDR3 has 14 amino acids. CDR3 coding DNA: TGTGCCAGTAGCGACAGGGAAAGGAATTCACCCCTCCACTTT. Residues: CASSDRERNSPLHF.

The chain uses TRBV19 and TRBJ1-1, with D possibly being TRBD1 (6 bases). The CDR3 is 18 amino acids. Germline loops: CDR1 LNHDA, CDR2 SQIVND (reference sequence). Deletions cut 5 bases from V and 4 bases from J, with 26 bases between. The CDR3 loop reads CASSWVLGARLGATEAFF. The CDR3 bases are TGTGCCAGTAGTTGGGTTTTGGGGGCGCGGTTGGGTGCCACTGAAGCTTTCTTT.

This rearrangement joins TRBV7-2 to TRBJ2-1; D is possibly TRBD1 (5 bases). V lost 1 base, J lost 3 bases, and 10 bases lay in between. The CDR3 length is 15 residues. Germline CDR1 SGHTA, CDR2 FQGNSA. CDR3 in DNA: TGTGCCAGCAGCTTAGAGTCCAGGGACTACAATGAGCAGTTCTTC. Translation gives CASSLESRDYNEQFF.

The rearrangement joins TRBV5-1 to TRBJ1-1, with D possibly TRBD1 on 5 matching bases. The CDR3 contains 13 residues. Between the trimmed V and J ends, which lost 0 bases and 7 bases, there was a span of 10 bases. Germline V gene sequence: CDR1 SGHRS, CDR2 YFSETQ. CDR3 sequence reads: CASSLEGQGEAFF. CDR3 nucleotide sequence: TGCGCCAGCAGCTTGGAAGGGCAGGGTGAAGCTTTCTTT.

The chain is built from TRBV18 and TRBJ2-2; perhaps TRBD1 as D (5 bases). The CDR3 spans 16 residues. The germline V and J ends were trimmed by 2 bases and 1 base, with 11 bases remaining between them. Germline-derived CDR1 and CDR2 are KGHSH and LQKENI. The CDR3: CASSPRGQVNTGELFF. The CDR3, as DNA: TGTGCCAGCTCACCAAGGGGTCAAGTGAACACCGGGGAGCTGTTTTTT.

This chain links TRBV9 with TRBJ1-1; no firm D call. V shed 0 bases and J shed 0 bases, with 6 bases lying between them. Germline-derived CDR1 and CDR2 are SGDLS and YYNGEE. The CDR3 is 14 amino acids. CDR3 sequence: CASSVVGVNTEAFF. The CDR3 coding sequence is TGTGCCAGCAGCGTAGTAGGAGTGAACACTGAAGCTTTCTTT.

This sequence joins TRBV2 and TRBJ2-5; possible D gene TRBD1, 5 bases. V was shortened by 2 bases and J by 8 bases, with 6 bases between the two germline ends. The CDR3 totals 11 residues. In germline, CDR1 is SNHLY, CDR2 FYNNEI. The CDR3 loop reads CASSETGTQYF. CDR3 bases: TGTGCCAGCAGTGAAACAGGAACCCAGTACTTC. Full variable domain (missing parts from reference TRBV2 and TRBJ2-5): EPEVTQTPSHQVTQMGQEVILRCVPISNHLYFYWYRQILGQKVEFLVSFYNNEISEKSEIFDDQFSVERPDGSNFTLKIRSTKLEDSAMYFCASSETGTQYFGPGTRLLVL.

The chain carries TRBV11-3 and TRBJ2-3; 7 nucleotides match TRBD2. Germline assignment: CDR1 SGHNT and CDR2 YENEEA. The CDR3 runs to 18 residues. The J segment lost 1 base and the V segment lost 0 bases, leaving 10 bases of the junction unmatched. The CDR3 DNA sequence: TGTGCCAGCAGCTTAGACCAATTCTCTGCGGGAGGCACAGATACGCAGTATTTT. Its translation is CASSLDQFSAGGTDTQYF.

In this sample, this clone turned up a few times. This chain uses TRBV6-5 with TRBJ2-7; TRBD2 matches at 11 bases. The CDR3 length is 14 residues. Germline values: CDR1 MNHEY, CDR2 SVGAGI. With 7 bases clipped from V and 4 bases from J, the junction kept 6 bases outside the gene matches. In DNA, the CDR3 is TGTGCCAGCAATAGCGGGAGGGGATCTTACGAGCAGTACTTC. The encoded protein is CASNSGRGSYEQYF.